The 31 T cell receptor beta chains given below trace back to one sample, sequenced in a study of blood T cell repertoires in COVID-19. Some clones are missing from TCRdb's copy, which holds only in-frame ones; the method was immunoSEQ multiplex PCR. The repertoire holds around 260,000 clones, with about 87% as singletons. The specimen was peripheral blood. These receptors were collected from a woman aged 35 to 49 who had recovered from COVID-19.

This chain joins TRBV7-2 and TRBJ1-4; D perhaps matches TRBD1 (6 bases). Between the trimmed V and J ends, which lost 5 bases and 2 bases, there was a span of 9 bases. CDR1 and CDR2 (germline): SGHTA, FQGNSA. CDR3 length equals 14 residues. The CDR3 nucleotides read TGTGCCAGCAGCCCAGGGGCGACTAATGAAAAACTGTTTTTT. It specifies CASSPGATNEKLFF.

The J gene is TRBJ1-5, the V gene TRBV25-1; possible D gene TRBD1, 6 bases. The CDR3 sequence is 16 residues long. The V gene's germline CDR1 is MGHDK and CDR2 SYGVNS. The V end lost 5 bases, the J end lost 6 bases, and 20 bases lay between the germline ends. CDR3 residues: CASSPAGGGRFQPQHF. The CDR3, as DNA: TGTGCCAGCAGTCCTGCTGGGGGGGGCCGCTTTCAGCCCCAGCATTTT.

The chain joins TRBV10-2 to TRBJ1-5; D is ambiguous. Per the germline V gene, CDR1 is WSHSY and CDR2 is SAAADI. The CDR3 consists of 14 residues. Trimming pared 3 bases from V and 4 bases from J, leaving 10 bases between. CDR3 sequence reads: CASSDGSGNQPQHF. For the CDR3, the DNA is TGCGCCAGCAGTGATGGGAGTGGTAATCAGCCCCAGCATTTT.

The chain links TRBV4-1 to TRBJ1-1; D gene unclear. CDR3 size: 13 residues. Germline V CDR1 and CDR2: MGHRA, YSYEKL. V was pared by 1 base and J by 6 bases, with 9 bases between. CDR3 nucleotide sequence: TGCGCCAGCAGCCAAGTAATCGTCGCTGAAGCTTTCTTT. Protein product: CASSQVIVAEAFF.

This clone was observed once. The rearrangement links TRBV3-1 (or the pseudogene TRBV3-2) to TRBJ1-1, with D possibly matching TRBD1 (5 bases). The V gene's germline CDR1 is LGHDT and CDR2 YNNKEL (reference sequence). Trimming removed 5 bases at V and 3 bases at J, with 10 bases between. The CDR3 contains 13 residues. CDR3 sequence: CASSWGGDTEAFF. The CDR3 nucleotides are TGTGCCAGCAGCTGGGGGGGGGACACTGAAGCTTTCTTT.

The chain uses TRBV19 and TRBJ1-1, with TRBD1 as a possible D gene (6 bases). The CDR3 has 17 amino acids. V was trimmed by 6 bases and J by 0 bases, leaving 20 bases between them. Germline V gene sequence: CDR1 LNHDA, CDR2 SQIVND (reference sequence). CDR3 bases: TGTGCCAGTAGACTGCCGGGACACCTAAACATGAACACTGAAGCTTTCTTT. It translates to CASRLPGHLNMNTEAFF. The full variable domain, its missing parts supplied by reference TRBV19 and TRBJ1-1, is DGGITQSPKYLFRKEGQNVTLSCEQNLNHDAMYWYRQDPGQGLRLIYYSQIVNDFQKGDIAEGYSVSREKKESFPLTVTSAQKNPTAFYLCASRLPGHLNMNTEAFFGQGTRLTVV.

This clone was observed once. The V and J genes are TRBV5-4 and TRBJ1-2, with D perhaps matching TRBD1 (6 bases). This CDR3 has 13 residues. V lost 4 bases and J lost 4, with 11 bases in between. The germline CDR1 and CDR2 sequences are SGHNT and YYREEE (reference sequence). The CDR3 nucleotides are TGTGCCAGCAGCGAGGGGGACGGCTATGGCTACACCTTC. Translated, it gives CASSEGDGYGYTF.

The J gene is TRBJ1-1, the V gene TRBV19; D is perhaps TRBD1 (5 bases). The CDR3 is 14 residues long. V gave up 4 bases and J gave up 5 bases, with 14 bases separating them. Germline V gene sequence: CDR1 LNHDA, CDR2 SQIVND (reference sequence). The CDR3 sequence is CASSTHLGGTEAFF. The CDR3 DNA follows: TGTGCCAGTAGTACACATCTGGGGGGAACTGAAGCTTTCTTT.

In nucleotides, the CDR3 is TGTGCCAGCAGCCCTGCATTTCCCCTACTAGCGGGGGGACGGCATGAGCAGTTCTTC. Residues: CASSPAFPLLAGGRHEQFF. V is TRBV5-6 and J is TRBJ2-1, with 12 bases identical to TRBD2. Germline CDR1 and CDR2: SGHDT and YYEEEE. The CDR3 runs to 19 residues. Trimming at V came to 4 bases and at J to 8 bases, leaving 19 bases not matched to a gene.

The chain couples TRBV12-5 to TRBJ1-6; 9 bases are shared with TRBD1. CDR3 size: 17 residues. The germline gives CDR1 LGHNT, CDR2 FRNRAP. The trim removed 6 bases at V and 2 bases at J, leaving 8 bases unmatched. CDR3 amino acids: CASGTTGTGPYNSPLHF. The CDR3 DNA reads TGTGCTAGTGGGACTACCGGGACAGGGCCCTATAATTCACCCCTCCACTTT.

The chain employs TRBV5-4 and TRBJ2-3; 10 nucleotides agree with TRBD2. This CDR3 region has 15 residues. Germline V gives CDR1 SGHNT, CDR2 YYREEE (reference sequence). With V trimmed by 6 bases and J by 2 bases, 6 bases remained unmatched. The CDR3 DNA follows: TGTGCCAGCACCACCGGGACTAGCGTCACAGATACGCAGTATTTT. This gives the protein CASTTGTSVTDTQYF.

The V gene is TRBV7-9, the J gene TRBJ1-5; no definite D call. Germline CDR1 and CDR2: SEHNR and FQNEAQ (reference sequence). The ends were cut back, 1 base at V and 2 bases at J, with 9 bases in the middle. The CDR3 has 15 amino acids. This chain's CDR3 is CASSLGWGGNQPQHF. The CDR3 nucleotides read TGTGCCAGCAGCTTAGGTTGGGGAGGCAATCAGCCCCAGCATTTT.

This clone was found once. As DNA, the CDR3 is TGTGCCATCAGTGAAGTCCGGGTCTCCTCTGGAAACACCATATATTTT. It encodes CAISEVRVSSGNTIYF. The J gene is TRBJ1-3, the V gene TRBV10-3; D not resolved. The CDR3 runs 16 residues. V was shortened by 3 bases and J by 0 bases, with 12 bases between the two germline ends. The germline V gene encodes CDR1 ENHRY and CDR2 SYGVKD.

This clone was observed a few times. The chain has TRBV5-4 and TRBJ2-3; 9 bases match TRBD2. Germline loops: CDR1 SGHNT, CDR2 YYREEE (reference sequence). CDR3 length: 17 residues. The V and J ends lost 0 bases and 2 bases, in that order; junction bases with no gene match: 7. In nucleotides, the CDR3 is TGTGCCAGCAGCTTGGATTACCTAGCGGGGACCACAGATACGCAGTATTTT. It encodes CASSLDYLAGTTDTQYF.

V gene TRBV6-5 combines with J gene TRBJ1-6, with no clear D. This CDR3 comprises 16 residues. V was clipped by 0 bases and J by 8 bases, with 14 bases between them. The germline V gene encodes CDR1 MNHEY and CDR2 SVGAGI. Here the CDR3 DNA reads TGTGCCAGCAGTTACTCCCCCGGTAGGCGGGATTCACCCCTCCACTTT. As protein: CASSYSPGRRDSPLHF.

The chain carries TRBV19 and TRBJ1-6, with 8 bases aligning to TRBD1. Germline V gene sequence: CDR1 LNHDA, CDR2 SQIVND (reference sequence). This CDR3 comprises 14 residues. Trimming took 5 bases from V and 9 from J; bases not matched to a gene: 6. CDR3 protein: CASSAGQGASPLHF. For the CDR3, the DNA is TGTGCCAGTAGTGCCGGACAGGGAGCTTCACCCCTCCACTTT. Full variable domain (missing parts from reference TRBV19 and TRBJ1-6): DGGITQSPKYLFRKEGQNVTLSCEQNLNHDAMYWYRQDPGQGLRLIYYSQIVNDFQKGDIAEGYSVSREKKESFPLTVTSAQKNPTAFYLCASSAGQGASPLHFGNGTRLTVT.

The chain couples TRBV6-2 or TRBV6-3 to TRBJ2-5; D unclear. Deletions cut 2 bases from V and 5 bases from J, with 15 bases between. CDR3 length: 15 amino acids. In germline, CDR1 is MNHEY, CDR2 SVGEGT. The DNA of the CDR3 is TGTGCCAGCAGTTACCCCCTTTCCTCCCGGGAGACCCAGTACTTC. Protein sequence: CASSYPLSSRETQYF.

The chain links TRBV29-1 to TRBJ2-7; tentative D call: TRBD2 (5 bases). Trimming took 1 base from V and 6 from J, leaving 10 bases between them. In germline, CDR1 is SQVTM, CDR2 ANQGSEA. This CDR3 comprises 12 residues. DNA for the CDR3: TGCAGCGTTGAAGGGCTAGCTGGCGAGCAGTACTTC. Translated, it gives CSVEGLAGEQYF.

The rearrangement links TRBV5-5 to TRBJ2-2; a possible D gene is TRBD1 (6 bases). There are 16 residues in the CDR3. The V gene's germline CDR1 is SGHKS and CDR2 YYEKEE (reference sequence). The V and J ends lost 3 bases and 1 base respectively, with 13 bases between them. The DNA of the CDR3 is TGTGCCAGCAGCTCGACACTGGGACAGAACACCGGGGAGCTGTTTTTT. Protein product: CASSSTLGQNTGELFF. Variable domain in full (rest from reference TRBV5-5 and TRBJ2-2): DAGVTQSPTHLIKTRGQQVTLRCSPISGHKSVSWYQQVLGQGPQFIFQYYEKEERGRGNFPDRFSARQFPNYSSELNVNALLLGDSALYLCASSSTLGQNTGELFFGEGSRLTVL.

V gene TRBV30 combines with J gene TRBJ1-4; tentative D call: TRBD1 (5 bases). The germline V gene encodes CDR1 GTSNPN and CDR2 SVGIG (reference sequence). Trimming removed 4 bases from V and 8 bases from J, with 17 bases in between. The CDR3 is 14 residues long. CDR3: CAWILQGGWEKLFF. DNA for the CDR3: TGTGCCTGGATCCTTCAGGGCGGTTGGGAAAAACTGTTTTTT. Looking up the rest from reference TRBV30 and TRBJ1-4 gives the full variable domain: SQTIHQWPATLVQPVGSPLSLECTVEGTSNPNLYWYRQAAGRGLQLLFYSVGIGQISSEVPQNLSASRPQDRQFILSSKKLLLSDSGFYLCAWILQGGWEKLFFGSGTQLSVL.

The gene calls are TRBV6-2 or TRBV6-3 and TRBJ1-1, with TRBD1 matching 9 bases. Germline V gene lookup returns CDR1 MNHEY and CDR2 SVGEGT. This CDR3 spans 13 amino acids. With V trimmed by 2 bases and J by 7 bases, 2 bases remained unmatched. CDR3 residues: CASSYRGQGEAFF. The CDR3 DNA reads as TGTGCCAGCAGTTACCGGGGACAGGGTGAAGCTTTCTTT.

The chain joins TRBV3-1 (or the pseudogene TRBV3-2) to TRBJ2-7; TRBD2 matches at 9 bases. This CDR3 has 15 residues. The ends lost 1 base at V and 3 bases at J; junction bases unmatched: 4. Germline CDR1 LGHDT, CDR2 YNNKEL (reference sequence). The DNA of the CDR3 is TGTGCCAGCAGCCAAGCCCCTAGCGGGGTCTACGAGCAGTACTTC. Residues: CASSQAPSGVYEQYF.

The chain joins TRBV6-5 to TRBJ1-2; D remains ambiguous. The V end was cut by 8 bases, the J end by 0 bases, with 10 bases between. Germline CDR1 MNHEY, CDR2 SVGAGI. CDR3 length equals 13 residues. The CDR3: CASRPVPNYGYTF. DNA for the CDR3: TGTGCCAGCCGTCCAGTCCCTAACTATGGCTACACCTTC.

The chain couples TRBV2 to TRBJ1-2; TRBD1 aligns across 9 bases. This CDR3 spans 13 amino acids. V lost 6 bases, J lost 8 bases, and 7 bases stayed unmatched. The germline V gene encodes CDR1 SNHLY and CDR2 FYNNEI. The CDR3 nucleotides are TGTGCCAGCAGCGGACAGGGGACTTGGGGCTACACCTTC. It translates to CASSGQGTWGYTF.

This sequence joins TRBV7-2 and TRBJ2-5, with 13 bases that match TRBD2. The J segment lost 5 bases and the V segment lost 2 bases, leaving 2 bases of the junction unmatched. Germline CDR1 reads SGHTA; CDR2 reads FQGNSA. The CDR3 totals 15 residues. The CDR3: CASSLMGLAGETQYF. The CDR3 DNA follows: TGTGCCAGCAGCTTAATGGGACTAGCGGGGGAGACCCAGTACTTC.

The chain links TRBV9 to TRBJ2-7, with D perhaps matching TRBD2 (6 bases). The CDR3 has 16 residues. CDR1 is SGDLS, CDR2 YYNGEE, per germline. Deletions cut 2 bases from V and 2 bases from J, with 17 bases between. This CDR3 reads CASSVGTEQPTYEQYF. The CDR3, as DNA: TGTGCCAGCAGCGTGGGGACTGAACAACCTACCTACGAGCAGTACTTC.

V is TRBV30 and J is TRBJ2-1; TRBD2 agrees at 7 bases. Germline V gene data show CDR1 as GTSNPN and CDR2 as SVGIG (reference sequence). After removal of 0 bases from V and 5 bases from J, the junction contained 1 base not matched to a gene. The CDR3 spans 13 residues. This CDR3 reads CAWSVLADNEQFF. The CDR3 DNA reads TGTGCCTGGAGTGTCCTAGCGGACAATGAGCAGTTCTTC.

In this sample, this clone turned up once. The J gene is TRBJ1-1, the V gene TRBV5-8, with D possibly matching TRBD1 (5 bases). Trimming pared 4 bases from V and 10 bases from J, leaving 11 bases between. In germline, CDR1 is SGHTS, CDR2 YDEGEE. This CDR3 has 11 residues. CDR3 nucleotides: TGTGCCAGCAGCCTGACAGACGCAGCTTTCTTT. It translates to CASSLTDAAFF.

V and J are TRBV21-1 and TRBJ2-1; the table's D gene call, TRBD2, was not cross checked with the DNA. TRBV21-1 is assigned pseudogene status. There are 11 residues in the CDR3. The CDR3 DNA reads as TGTGCCAGCAGCAAACCCGGGTCTGAGTTCTTC. Protein sequence: CASSKPGSEFF.

This clone has a single count. This sequence joins TRBV30 and TRBJ1-2; D is uncertain. This CDR3 region has 15 residues. CDR1 and CDR2 from the germline V gene are GTSNPN and SVGIG (reference sequence). Between the trimmed V and J ends, which lost 0 bases and 2 bases, there was a span of 13 bases. Written as DNA, the CDR3 is TGTGCCTGGAGTGTACTGCGGGGTTTAAACTATGGCTACACCTTC. Its translation: CAWSVLRGLNYGYTF.

The chain uses TRBV10-2 and TRBJ1-3, with no clear D. The germline gives CDR1 WSHSY, CDR2 SAAADI. V was shortened by 4 bases and J by 0 bases, with 7 bases between the two germline ends. The CDR3 contains 14 residues. The CDR3 region is CASSAVSSGNTIYF. The CDR3 nucleotides read TGCGCCAGCAGTGCCGTTTCCTCTGGAAACACCATATATTTT.